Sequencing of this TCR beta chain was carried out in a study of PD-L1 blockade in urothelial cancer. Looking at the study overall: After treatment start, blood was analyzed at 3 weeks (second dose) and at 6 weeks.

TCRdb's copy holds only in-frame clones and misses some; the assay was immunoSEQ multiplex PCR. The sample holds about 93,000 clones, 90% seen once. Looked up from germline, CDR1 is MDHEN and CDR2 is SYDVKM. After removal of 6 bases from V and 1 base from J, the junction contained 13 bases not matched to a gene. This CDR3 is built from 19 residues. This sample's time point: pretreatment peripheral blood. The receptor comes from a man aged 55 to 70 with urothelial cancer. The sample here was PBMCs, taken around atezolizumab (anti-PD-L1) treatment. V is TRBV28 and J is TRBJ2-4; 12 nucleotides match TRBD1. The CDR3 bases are TGTGCCAGCAGACCACGGGACAGGGGGCGCGGGTGGGCCAAAAACATTCAGTACTTC. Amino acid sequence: CASRPRDRGRGWAKNIQYF.